This TCR beta chain emerged from a study of cytomegalovirus exposure and HLA in healthy donors. Study results and caveats: Available immune exposure information was restricted to CMV serostatus only.

CDR3 size: 13 residues. Trimming took 4 bases from V and 6 from J; bases not matched to a gene: 6. In germline, CDR1 is SGHRS, CDR2 YFSETQ. For this clone: The antigen is unknown.

PCR primers comprised 60 Vbeta and 13 Jbeta primers. Some clones are missing from TCRdb's copy, which holds only in-frame ones; the method was immunoSEQ multiplex PCR. Here the sample spans about 30,000 clones, roughly 89% being singletons. This chain uses TRBV5-1 with TRBJ1-1; 7 bases are a match to TRBD1. The source is a boy aged 5 to 17 in good health and CMV-seronegative. The sample was PBMCs. The CDR3 nucleotides read TGCGCCAGCAGCGAACAGGGGTGGGCTGAAGCTTTCTTT. As protein: CASSEQGWAEAFF.